The T cell receptor beta chain under discussion was sequenced for a study of T cells in Graves' hyperthyroidism and ophthalmopathy. Amplified TCR beta CDR3 regions came from RNA transcripts. The primer set for the first-round RT-PCR of the TCR CDR3 was HTBI. TCRdb itself ran the multiplex PCR reads through MiXCR, one entry per CDR3 protein. Of hundreds of thousands of distinct CDR3 sequences listed, roughly 50% are singletons. In its sample, this clonotype was seen a few times. The CDR3 runs to 17 residues. V was pared by 2 bases and J by 2 bases, with 18 bases between. Germline V CDR1 and CDR2: SNHLY, FYNNEI.

The receptor's source is a woman aged 18-29 years with Graves' hyperthyroidism. The chain links TRBV2 to TRBJ2-5; D is uncertain. The material sequenced was peripheral blood or thyroid tissue (not recorded which). For the CDR3, the DNA is TGTGCCAGCAGTGAATATAAACGGGTTGGAGTACAAGAGACCCAGTACTTC. Amino acids: CASSEYKRVGVQETQYF. Variable domain in full (rest from reference TRBV2 and TRBJ2-5): EPEVTQTPSHQVTQMGQEVILRCVPISNHLYFYWYRQILGQKVEFLVSFYNNEISEKSEIFDDQFSVERPDGSNFTLKIRSTKLEDSAMYFCASSEYKRVGVQETQYFGPGTRLLVL.